This T cell receptor beta chain was recorded in a study of radiotherapy plus CTLA-4 blockade in lung cancer. Overall study findings and caveats: Among reported predictors of response, early blood T cell clone dynamics with interferon-beta performed best. Expansion of tumor-derived TCR clones was observed in blood after radiotherapy plus ipilimumab.

Concerning this clone: Its specificity is not known.

This CDR3 is built from 14 residues. V lost 0 bases, J lost 3 bases, and 5 bases lay in between. CDR1 is LGHNA and CDR2 is YNFKEQ in the germline V gene. The method was immunoSEQ multiplex PCR; TCRdb's version includes in-frame clones alone and lacks a portion of them. The data show some 64,000 clones, with 77% seen just once and approximately 4% held by the top ten. Sequencing was performed on peripheral blood, taken from a patient treated with radiotherapy plus ipilimumab. The clonotype comes from a human donor with non-small cell lung cancer who had a complete response to radiotherapy plus ipilimumab. This sequence joins TRBV4-2 and TRBJ2-2, with D uncertain. As DNA, the CDR3 is TGTGCCAGCAGCCAAGATCGACACACCGGGGAGCTGTTTTTT. Translated: CASSQDRHTGELFF.